The clone carrying this TCR beta chain was detected ten times or more. Its specificity is not known. The time point was: longitudinal time-point 3. A single run covered 15-18 subjects with over 160 million TCR-beta sequences. MiXCR, run by TCRdb on the 5' RACE reads, gives a single entry per CDR3 protein. The sample holds roughly 48,000 distinct CDR3 sequences, about 13% seen once. These data belong to a study of neurological immune-mediated disorders. Findings and limits, study-wide: Private repertoires in all groups were suggested by the finding that expanded clones across subjects shared no CDR3 amino acid sequences.

V lost 6 bases, J lost 0 bases, and 9 bases lay in between. CDR3 size: 14 residues. Germline lookup yields CDR1 MDHEN and CDR2 SYDVKM. Material for sequencing was PBMCs. V and J are TRBV28 and TRBJ2-1, with unresolved D. The receptor's source is a male donor with HTLV-1-associated myelopathy (HAM/TSP). CDR3 sequence: CASRAVSSYNEQFF. CDR3 sequence (DNA): TGTGCCAGCAGGGCAGTGAGCTCCTACAATGAGCAGTTCTTC.